This TCR beta chain was recovered during a study of Ad26.COV2.S vaccination and SARS-CoV-2 variants. For the study at large: Once, or twice with 56 days between doses, Ad26.COV2.S was given intramuscularly.

This clone appeared a single time. What it recognizes is unknown. Sequenced by immunoSEQ multiplex PCR; TCRdb stores in-frame clones only, minus some. Of around 300,000 clones in the sample, under 90% were seen once. This CDR3 has 15 residues. Trimming took 2 bases from V and 2 from J, leaving 10 bases between them. Germline-derived CDR1 and CDR2 are MNHEY and SVGAGI. Findings and limits, study-wide: Spike-specific responses of CD8+ and CD4+ T cells were reported to display substantial breadth after vaccination.

Treatment meaning: 15 to 20 received Ad26.COV2.S at low or high dose, single or two shots; five or six received placebo; per-sample allocation not given. Vaccine and placebo recipients were sampled on day 63 after the first injection. The vaccine delivered Wuhan-strain SARS-CoV-2 spike through an Ad26 vector. This chain joins TRBV6-5 and TRBJ1-5; D gene unclear. The sequence came from a person between 18 and 59 years old who received the Ad26.COV2.S COVID-19 vaccine or a placebo. Sequenced here: peripheral blood, sampled in a trial of Ad26.COV2.S vaccine versus placebo. The CDR3 is CASSYNADGNQPQHF. The CDR3 DNA sequence: TGTGCCAGCAGTTACAACGCGGACGGCAATCAGCCCCAGCATTTT.